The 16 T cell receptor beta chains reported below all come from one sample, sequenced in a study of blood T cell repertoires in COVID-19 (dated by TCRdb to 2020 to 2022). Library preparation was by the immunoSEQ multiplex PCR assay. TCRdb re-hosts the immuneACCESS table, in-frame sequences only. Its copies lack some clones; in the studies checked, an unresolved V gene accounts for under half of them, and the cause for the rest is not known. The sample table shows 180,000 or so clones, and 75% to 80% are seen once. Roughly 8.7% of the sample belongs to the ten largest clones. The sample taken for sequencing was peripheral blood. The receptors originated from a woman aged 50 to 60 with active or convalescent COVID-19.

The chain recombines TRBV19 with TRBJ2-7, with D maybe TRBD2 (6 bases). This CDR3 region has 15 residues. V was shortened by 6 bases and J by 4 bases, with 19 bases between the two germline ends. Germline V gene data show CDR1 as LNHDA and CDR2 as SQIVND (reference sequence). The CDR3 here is CASSLRGLAWYEQYF. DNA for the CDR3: TGTGCCAGTAGCCTAAGGGGACTTGCATGGTACGAGCAGTACTTC.

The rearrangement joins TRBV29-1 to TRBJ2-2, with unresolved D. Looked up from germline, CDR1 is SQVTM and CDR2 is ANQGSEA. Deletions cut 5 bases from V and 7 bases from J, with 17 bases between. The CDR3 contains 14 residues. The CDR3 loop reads CSVTLPTRGGELFF. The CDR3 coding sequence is TGCAGCGTTACTCTACCGACGAGAGGCGGGGAGCTGTTTTTT.

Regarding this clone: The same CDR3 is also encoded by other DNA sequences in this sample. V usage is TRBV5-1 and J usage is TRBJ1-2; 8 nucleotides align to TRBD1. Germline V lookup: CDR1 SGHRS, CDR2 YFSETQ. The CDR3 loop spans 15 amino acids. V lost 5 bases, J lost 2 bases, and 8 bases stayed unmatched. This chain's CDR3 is CASRTGTGPNYGYTF. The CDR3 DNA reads TGCGCCAGCAGAACCGGGACAGGCCCCAACTATGGCTACACCTTC.

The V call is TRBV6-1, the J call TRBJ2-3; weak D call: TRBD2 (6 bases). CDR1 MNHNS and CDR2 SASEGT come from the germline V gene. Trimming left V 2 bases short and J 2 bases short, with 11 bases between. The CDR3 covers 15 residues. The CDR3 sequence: CASSERGLSTDTQYF. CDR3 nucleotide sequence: TGTGCCAGCAGTGAACGGGGACTCTCCACAGATACGCAGTATTTT.

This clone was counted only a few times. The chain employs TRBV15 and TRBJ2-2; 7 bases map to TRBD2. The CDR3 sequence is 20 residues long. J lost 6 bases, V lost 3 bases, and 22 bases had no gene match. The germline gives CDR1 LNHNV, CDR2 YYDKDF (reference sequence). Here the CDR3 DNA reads TGTGCCACCAGCAGGGACCCGATGGGGGGGACCACCGTTAGGGCCGGGGAGCTGTTTTTT. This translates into CATSRDPMGGTTVRAGELFF.

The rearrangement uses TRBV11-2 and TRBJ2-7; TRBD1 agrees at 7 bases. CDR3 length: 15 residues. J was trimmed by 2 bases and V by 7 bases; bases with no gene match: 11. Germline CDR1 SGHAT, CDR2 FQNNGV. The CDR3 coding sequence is TGTGCCAGCACTCCCAGGGCAGGGGGAACCTACGAGCAGTACTTC. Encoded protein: CASTPRAGGTYEQYF.

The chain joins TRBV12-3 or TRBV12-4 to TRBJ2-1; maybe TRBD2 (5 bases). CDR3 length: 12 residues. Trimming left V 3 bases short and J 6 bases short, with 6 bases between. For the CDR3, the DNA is TGTGCCAGCAGTTTTCGGGGCAATGAGCAGTTCTTC. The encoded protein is CASSFRGNEQFF.

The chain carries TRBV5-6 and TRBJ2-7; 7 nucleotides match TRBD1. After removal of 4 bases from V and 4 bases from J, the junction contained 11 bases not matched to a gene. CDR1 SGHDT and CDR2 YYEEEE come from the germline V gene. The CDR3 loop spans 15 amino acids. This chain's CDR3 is CASSPPDRISYEQYF. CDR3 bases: TGTGCCAGCAGCCCCCCGGACAGGATATCGTACGAGCAGTACTTC.

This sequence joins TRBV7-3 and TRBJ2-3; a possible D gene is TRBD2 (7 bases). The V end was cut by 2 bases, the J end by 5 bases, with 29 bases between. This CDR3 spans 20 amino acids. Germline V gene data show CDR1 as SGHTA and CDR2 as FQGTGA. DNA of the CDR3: TGTGCCAGCAGCTTAGGCACTGGTTTTGTGGGGGGGCCTGATAGAGATACGCAGTATTTT. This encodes CASSLGTGFVGGPDRDTQYF.

The CDR3 is CASSLEAAATNEKLFF. The DNA of the CDR3 is TGTGCCAGCAGCTTAGAGGCGGCTGCAACTAATGAAAAACTGTTTTTT. The chain links TRBV7-9 to TRBJ1-4; unclear D gene. This CDR3 has 16 amino acids. Germline CDR1 and CDR2: SEHNR and FQNEAQ (reference sequence). V lost 1 base to trimming and J lost 0 bases, with 9 bases between them.

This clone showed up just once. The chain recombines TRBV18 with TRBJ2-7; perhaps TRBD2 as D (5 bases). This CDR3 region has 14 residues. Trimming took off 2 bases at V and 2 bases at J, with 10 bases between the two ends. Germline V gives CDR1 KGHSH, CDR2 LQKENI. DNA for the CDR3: TGTGCCAGCTCACCAAGGGAGCCCCCCTACGAGCAGTACTTC. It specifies CASSPREPPYEQYF.

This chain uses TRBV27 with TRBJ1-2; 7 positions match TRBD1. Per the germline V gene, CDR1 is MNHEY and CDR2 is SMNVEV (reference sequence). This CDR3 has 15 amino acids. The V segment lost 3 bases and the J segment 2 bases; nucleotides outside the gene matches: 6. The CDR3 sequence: CASSFLTGPNYGYTF. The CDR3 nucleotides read TGTGCCAGCAGTTTCCTGACAGGGCCCAACTATGGCTACACCTTC.

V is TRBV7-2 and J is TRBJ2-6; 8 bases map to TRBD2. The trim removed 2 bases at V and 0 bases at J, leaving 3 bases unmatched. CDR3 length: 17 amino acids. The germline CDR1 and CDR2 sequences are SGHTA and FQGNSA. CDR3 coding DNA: TGTGCCAGCAGCTTAACTAGCGGATACTCTGGGGCCAACGTCCTGACTTTC. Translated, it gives CASSLTSGYSGANVLTF.

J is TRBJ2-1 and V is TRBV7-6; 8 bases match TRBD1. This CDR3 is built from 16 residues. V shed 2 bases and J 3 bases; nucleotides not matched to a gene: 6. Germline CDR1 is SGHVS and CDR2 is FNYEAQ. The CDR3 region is CASSLPHGQGYNEQFF. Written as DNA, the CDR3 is TGTGCCAGCAGCTTACCCCACGGACAGGGCTACAATGAGCAGTTCTTC.

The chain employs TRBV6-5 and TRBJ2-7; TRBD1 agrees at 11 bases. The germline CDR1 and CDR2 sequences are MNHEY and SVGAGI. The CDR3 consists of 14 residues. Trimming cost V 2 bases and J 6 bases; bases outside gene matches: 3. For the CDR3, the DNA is TGTGCCAGCAGTTACACCGGACAGGGGGCCGAGCAGTACTTC. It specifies CASSYTGQGAEQYF.

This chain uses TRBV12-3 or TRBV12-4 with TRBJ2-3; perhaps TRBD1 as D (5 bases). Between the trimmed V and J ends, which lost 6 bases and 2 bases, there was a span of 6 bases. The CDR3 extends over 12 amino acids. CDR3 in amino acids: CASRGPTDTQYF. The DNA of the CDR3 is TGTGCCAGCAGGGGGCCCACAGATACGCAGTATTTT.